This T cell receptor (beta chain) appears in the sequencing data of a study of human T cells and chemical hapten exposure. Study summary: Minor volume differences among pooled libraries chiefly drove per-sample TCR yield variation.

Trimming removed 3 bases from V and 0 bases from J, with 11 bases in between. The germline CDR1 and CDR2 sequences are KGHDR and SFDVKD. The CDR3 spans 16 residues. The library attached unique molecular identifiers to individual cDNA molecules. Original methodology: Sample TCR totals centred on a median of about 92,000, ranging about 20,000 to 750,000. TCRdb itself ran the RACE reads through MiXCR, one entry per CDR3 protein. These V and J calls derive from TCRdb rather than the authors' analysis. The data contain tens of thousands of distinct CDR3 sequences, approximately 9.7% of them singletons. In this sample, this clonotype turned up once. Time point defined: healthy volunteer bleed at 2 weeks. Unseparated into fractions, whole blood served as the source from which total RNA was extracted.

The chain couples TRBV24-1 to TRBJ1-5, with TRBD1 as a possible D gene (5 bases). This receptor was identified in a female donor in good health. Some clones in this sample may be carry-over from other donors' samples. Material for sequencing was whole blood. DNA for the CDR3: TGTGCCACCAGTGATGGGAAGGGGTCTAGCAATCAGCCCCAGCATTTT. It yields the protein CATSDGKGSSNQPQHF.